This is a list of T cell receptor beta chains from one sample in a study of a mutant IDH1 vaccine in newly diagnosed glioma. Their target antigens are unknown. Clones were read by immunoSEQ multiplex PCR, and TCRdb kept only the in-frame ones, dropping some. Here the sample spans tens of thousands of clones, around 82% being singletons. The specimen was PBMCs, collected from a glioma patient whose treatment included an IDH1 peptide vaccine. These receptors originate from a young woman with glioma. Some clones in this sample may be carry-over from other donors' samples. The CDR3 runs from the conserved cysteine through the conserved F or W. Fields, in order: J gene, clone size, D gene, V gene, CDR3 DNA, CDR3 protein. D genes are given only for firm matches. Some rows have no size entry. The others give once, few or many, or a class for an expanded clone.

j_call: TRBJ1-2; clone_size: -; d_call: -; v_call: TRBV9; cdr3_nt: TGTGCCAGCAGCGTAGCAAAAGTCCCCCGTGGCTACACCTTC; cdr3_aa: CASSVAKVPRGYTF
j_call: TRBJ1-1; clone_size: -; d_call: -; v_call: TRBV19; cdr3_nt: TGTGCCAGTAGTATTCGACAGTCGGGGACTGAAGCTTTCTTT; cdr3_aa: CASSIRQSGTEAFF
j_call: TRBJ1-6; clone_size: -; d_call: -; v_call: TRBV4-3; cdr3_nt: TGCGCCAGCAGCCAATATAGGACAGTTTCACCCCTCCACTTT; cdr3_aa: CASSQYRTVSPLHF
j_call: TRBJ1-2; clone_size: -; d_call: -; v_call: TRBV15; cdr3_nt: TGTGCCACCAGCAGAGATATGGGGGCTGGGTATGGCTACACCTTC; cdr3_aa: CATSRDMGAGYGYTF
j_call: TRBJ2-7; clone_size: -; d_call: -; v_call: TRBV5-6; cdr3_nt: TGTGCCAGCAGCTTGGCCGGCGATTCCGAGCAGTACTTC; cdr3_aa: CASSLAGDSEQYF
j_call: TRBJ2-5; clone_size: -; d_call: TRBD2; v_call: TRBV7-8; cdr3_nt: TGTGCCAGCACCGCAGCGGGGGGAGGGGAGACCCAGTACTTC; cdr3_aa: CASTAAGGGETQYF
j_call: TRBJ1-3; clone_size: -; d_call: -; v_call: TRBV9; cdr3_nt: TGTGCCAGCAGCCTACAGGGTTTAACTGGAAACACCATATATTTT; cdr3_aa: CASSLQGLTGNTIYF
j_call: TRBJ2-7; clone_size: -; d_call: TRBD1; v_call: TRBV5-6; cdr3_nt: TGTGCCAGCAGCATCCGGGACAGTCTCTACGAGCAGTACTTC; cdr3_aa: CASSIRDSLYEQYF
j_call: TRBJ2-3; clone_size: once; d_call: -; v_call: TRBV5-6; cdr3_nt: TGTGCCAGCAACAGACTAGTAGGCACGCAGTATTTT; cdr3_aa: CASNRLVGTQYF
j_call: TRBJ2-7; clone_size: -; d_call: -; v_call: TRBV5-4; cdr3_nt: TGTGCCAGCAGCACTACCCCAGGGACCCCCTACGAGCAGTACTTC; cdr3_aa: CASSTTPGTPYEQYF
j_call: TRBJ1-1; clone_size: -; d_call: -; v_call: TRBV2; cdr3_nt: TGTGCCAGCAGTGGGGGCACTGAAGCTTTCTTT; cdr3_aa: CASSGGTEAFF
j_call: TRBJ1-2; clone_size: -; d_call: -; v_call: TRBV6-5; cdr3_nt: TGTGCCAGCAGTTACTCCCCCGGGGGGGCGGGTGGCTACACCTTC; cdr3_aa: CASSYSPGGAGGYTF
j_call: TRBJ2-1; clone_size: -; d_call: TRBD2; v_call: TRBV6-4; cdr3_nt: TGTGCCAGCAGTGACTCGGCTAGCGGGGGAAATGAGCAGTTCTTC; cdr3_aa: CASSDSASGGNEQFF
j_call: TRBJ1-5; clone_size: -; d_call: -; v_call: TRBV2; cdr3_nt: TGTGCCAGCAGTGAATATTTTAGCAATCAGCCCCAGCATTTT; cdr3_aa: CASSEYFSNQPQHF
j_call: TRBJ2-7; clone_size: once; d_call: TRBD1; v_call: TRBV28; cdr3_nt: TGTGCCAGCAGTTTGGAGACAGGGCTCGAGCAGTACTTC; cdr3_aa: CASSLETGLEQYF
j_call: TRBJ1-1; clone_size: -; d_call: TRBD1; v_call: TRBV9; cdr3_nt: TGTGCCAGCGGAGGACAGGGGAACACTGAAGCTTTCTTT; cdr3_aa: CASGGQGNTEAFF
j_call: TRBJ1-1; clone_size: -; d_call: -; v_call: TRBV7-9; cdr3_nt: TGTGCCAGCAGCTTAGCGTGGGGGGAAAGGACTGAAGCTTTCTTT; cdr3_aa: CASSLAWGERTEAFF
j_call: TRBJ2-5; clone_size: -; d_call: -; v_call: TRBV29-1; cdr3_nt: TGCAGCGTTGAAATACAGGGGGGGTCCCAAGAGACCCAGTACTTC; cdr3_aa: CSVEIQGGSQETQYF
j_call: TRBJ2-3; clone_size: -; d_call: -; v_call: TRBV15; cdr3_nt: TGTGCCACCAGCAGAGATCGGGCTGGGAGCACAGATACGCAGTATTTT; cdr3_aa: CATSRDRAGSTDTQYF
j_call: TRBJ2-7; clone_size: -; d_call: -; v_call: TRBV5-6; cdr3_nt: TGTGCCAGCACTTCTATTCTAGGAGGCGGAGGCGAGCAGTACTTC; cdr3_aa: CASTSILGGGGEQYF
j_call: TRBJ2-2; clone_size: -; d_call: -; v_call: TRBV7-2; cdr3_nt: TGTGCCAGCAGCAAAGGTCCCGGGGAGCTGTTTTTT; cdr3_aa: CASSKGPGELFF
j_call: TRBJ2-7; clone_size: -; d_call: TRBD2; v_call: TRBV11-2; cdr3_nt: TGTGCCAGCAGCTTACTTCTAGGACTAGCGGGGCGCTACTCCTACGAGCAGTACTTC; cdr3_aa: CASSLLLGLAGRYSYEQYF
j_call: TRBJ2-7; clone_size: -; d_call: TRBD1; v_call: TRBV19; cdr3_nt: TGTGCCAGTAGTATAAGACAGGGGGCAGGTAACTACGAGCAGTACTTC; cdr3_aa: CASSIRQGAGNYEQYF
j_call: TRBJ2-3; clone_size: -; d_call: TRBD2; v_call: TRBV5-4; cdr3_nt: TGTGCCAGCAGCTTAAGCGGGAGGGTGGAGGATACGCAGTATTTT; cdr3_aa: CASSLSGRVEDTQYF
j_call: TRBJ2-7; clone_size: -; d_call: TRBD1; v_call: TRBV29-1; cdr3_nt: TGCAGCGTTGGAGGGACAGACTCCTACGAGCAGTACTTC; cdr3_aa: CSVGGTDSYEQYF
j_call: TRBJ2-4; clone_size: -; d_call: -; v_call: TRBV27; cdr3_nt: TGTGCCAGCAGTTTAATCGGCGGCAGCATAGCCAAAAACATTCAGTACTTC; cdr3_aa: CASSLIGGSIAKNIQYF
j_call: TRBJ1-6; clone_size: -; d_call: -; v_call: TRBV4-3; cdr3_nt: TGCGCCAGCAGCCAAGATTTCTTGTCACCCCTCCACTTT; cdr3_aa: CASSQDFLSPLHF
j_call: TRBJ1-6; clone_size: once; d_call: -; v_call: TRBV4-2; cdr3_nt: TGTGCCAGCAGCCAAGATACAGAGGGGCTTTCACCCCTCCACTTT; cdr3_aa: CASSQDTEGLSPLHF
j_call: TRBJ2-7; clone_size: -; d_call: TRBD1; v_call: TRBV5-6; cdr3_nt: TGTGCCAGCAGCCTGGCCCGGAAAGGGGGCCACGAGCAGTACTTC; cdr3_aa: CASSLARKGGHEQYF
j_call: TRBJ1-3; clone_size: -; d_call: -; v_call: TRBV9; cdr3_nt: TGTGCCAGCAGCGTAGGGTGGGGCTCTGGAAACACCATATATTTT; cdr3_aa: CASSVGWGSGNTIYF
j_call: TRBJ1-2; clone_size: -; d_call: -; v_call: TRBV14; cdr3_nt: TGTGCCAGCAGCCAAGGGGTGAGCTATGGCTACACCTTC; cdr3_aa: CASSQGVSYGYTF